This T cell receptor (beta chain) is drawn from a study of CD4 T cells in relation to SARS-CoV-2 and coronaviruses. Study details: ViraFEST: approximately eleven-day antigen culture of PBMCs, then TCR beta CDR3 sequencing.

Of note for this clone: The antigen is undetermined.

The CDR3 is 13 amino acids. CDR1 is KGHSH, CDR2 LQKENI, per germline. The germline V and J ends were trimmed by 4 bases and 7 bases, with 11 bases remaining between them. CD4+ T cells from unexposed donors were obtained before the COVID-19 pandemic (2011-2018). Isolation of CD4+ T cells took place after roughly nine days in culture. Fresh IL-2 medium replaced half the medium on days 3 and 7. TCRdb's copy holds only in-frame clones and misses some; the assay was immunoSEQ multiplex PCR. The sample lists approximately 25,000 clones; around four fifths were seen once. The sequencing sample was made of CD4+ T cells from PBMCs, cultured in vitro. The V call is TRBV18, the J call TRBJ2-1; D possibly corresponds to TRBD2 (5 bases). The origin of this receptor is a human donor in good health. CDR3 DNA: TGTGCCAGCTCACTTACACTAGGAAATGAGCAGTTCTTC. Translated, it gives CASSLTLGNEQFF.